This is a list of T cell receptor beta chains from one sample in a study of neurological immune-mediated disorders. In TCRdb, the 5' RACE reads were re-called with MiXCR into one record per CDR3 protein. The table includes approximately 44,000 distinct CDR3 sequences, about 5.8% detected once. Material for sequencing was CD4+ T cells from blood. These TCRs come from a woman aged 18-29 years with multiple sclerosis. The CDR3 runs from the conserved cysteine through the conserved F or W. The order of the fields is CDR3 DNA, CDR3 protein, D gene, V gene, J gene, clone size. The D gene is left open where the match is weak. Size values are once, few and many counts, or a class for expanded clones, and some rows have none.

cdr3_nt: TGCAGTGCTACTCAGCGGGAGAGCACAGATACGCAGTATTTT
cdr3_aa: CSATQRESTDTQYF
d_call: TRBD2
v_call: TRBV20-1
j_call: TRBJ2-3
clone_size: many

cdr3_nt: TGTGCCAGCAGTGAAAGTAGAGTTCCTAATGAAAAACTGTTTTTT
cdr3_aa: CASSESRVPNEKLFF
d_call: .
v_call: TRBV2
j_call: TRBJ1-4
clone_size: many

cdr3_nt: TGTGCCAGCAGCCTAGGGACAGGGAGCGATTGGACCTATGGCTACACCTTC
cdr3_aa: CASSLGTGSDWTYGYTF
d_call: TRBD1
v_call: TRBV9
j_call: TRBJ1-2
clone_size: many

cdr3_nt: TGTGCCAGCAGTGAGACTACAGGGGGGTTAGAGACCCAGTACTTC
cdr3_aa: CASSETTGGLETQYF
d_call: TRBD1
v_call: TRBV2
j_call: TRBJ2-5
clone_size: many

cdr3_nt: TGCGCCAGCAGCTGGGACGGCCTGAACACTGAAGCTTTCTTT
cdr3_aa: CASSWDGLNTEAFF
d_call: .
v_call: TRBV5-1
j_call: TRBJ1-1
clone_size: many

cdr3_nt: TGTGCCAGCAGCTGGACAGGGTTCACAGATACGCAGTATTTT
cdr3_aa: CASSWTGFTDTQYF
d_call: TRBD1
v_call: TRBV7-9
j_call: TRBJ2-3
clone_size: many

cdr3_nt: TGTGCCAGCAGGACCCACCAGGTCTTAGAGACCCAGTACTTC
cdr3_aa: CASRTHQVLETQYF
d_call: .
v_call: TRBV2
j_call: TRBJ2-5
clone_size: many

cdr3_nt: TGTGCCAGCAGTTTTCCGTTAAAACACATGAACACTGAAGCTTTCTTT
cdr3_aa: CASSFPLKHMNTEAFF
d_call: .
v_call: TRBV27
j_call: TRBJ1-1
clone_size: many

cdr3_nt: TGTGCCAGCAGCTTGGACAGGAACACTGAAGCTTTCTTT
cdr3_aa: CASSLDRNTEAFF
d_call: .
v_call: TRBV5-5
j_call: TRBJ1-1
clone_size: medium-sized

cdr3_nt: TGCAGTGCTAGAGATCTTACTAGCGGGAGGGGAGGCCAAGAGACCCAGTACTTC
cdr3_aa: CSARDLTSGRGGQETQYF
d_call: TRBD2
v_call: TRBV20-1
j_call: TRBJ2-5
clone_size: many

cdr3_nt: TGTGCCAGCGGGACAGGGCGATATAATTCACCCCTCCACTTT
cdr3_aa: CASGTGRYNSPLHF
d_call: TRBD1
v_call: TRBV6-5
j_call: TRBJ1-6
clone_size: many

cdr3_nt: TGTGCCAGCAGTTTTCGCGGGGGACGTCTCACCGGGGAGCTGTTTTTT
cdr3_aa: CASSFRGGRLTGELFF
d_call: TRBD2
v_call: TRBV6-5
j_call: TRBJ2-2
clone_size: many

cdr3_nt: TGCGCCAGCAGTGATCGCGACAGCTCCTACAATGAGCAGTTCTTC
cdr3_aa: CASSDRDSSYNEQFF
d_call: .
v_call: TRBV10-1
j_call: TRBJ2-1
clone_size: many

cdr3_nt: TGCGCCAGCAGCTCAACCGCTGAAAAACTGTTTTTT
cdr3_aa: CASSSTAEKLFF
d_call: .
v_call: TRBV5-1
j_call: TRBJ1-4
clone_size: medium-sized

cdr3_nt: TGTGCCAGCAGCTCCCGGACTAGCGGACTTTTCTACGAGCAGTACTTC
cdr3_aa: CASSSRTSGLFYEQYF
d_call: TRBD2
v_call: TRBV7-6
j_call: TRBJ2-7
clone_size: .

cdr3_nt: TGTGCCGGCCACAGGGAGGGCTATGGCTACACCTTC
cdr3_aa: CAGHREGYGYTF
d_call: .
v_call: TRBV10-3
j_call: TRBJ1-2
clone_size: many

cdr3_nt: TGCAGTGCTAGGGGGGTTAACTCCTACGAGCAGTACTTC
cdr3_aa: CSARGVNSYEQYF
d_call: .
v_call: TRBV20-1
j_call: TRBJ2-7
clone_size: many

cdr3_nt: TGCGCCAGCAGCGACATGGGAGGCACCATATATTTT
cdr3_aa: CASSDMGGTIYF
d_call: .
v_call: TRBV4-1
j_call: TRBJ1-3
clone_size: many

cdr3_nt: TGCAGTGCCAACAGGGGGAATGATTCACCCCTCCACTTT
cdr3_aa: CSANRGNDSPLHF
d_call: TRBD1
v_call: TRBV20-1
j_call: TRBJ1-6
clone_size: many

cdr3_nt: TGTGCCATCAGCTCCGGGACTAGCGGGAGAGTCCAGTACTTC
cdr3_aa: CAISSGTSGRVQYF
d_call: TRBD2
v_call: TRBV10-3
j_call: TRBJ2-5
clone_size: medium-sized

cdr3_nt: TGTGCCAGCAGCTATCGACAGTCATGGGGTGAAAAACTGTTTTTT
cdr3_aa: CASSYRQSWGEKLFF
d_call: .
v_call: TRBV5-6
j_call: TRBJ1-4
clone_size: .

cdr3_nt: TGTGCCAGCAGCCACCTGGACAGGGTTGACACAGATACGCAGTATTTT
cdr3_aa: CASSHLDRVDTDTQYF
d_call: TRBD1
v_call: TRBV3-1
j_call: TRBJ2-3
clone_size: few

cdr3_nt: TGTGCCTGGAGTCATACAGGATATAATTCACCCCTCCACTTT
cdr3_aa: CAWSHTGYNSPLHF
d_call: .
v_call: TRBV30
j_call: TRBJ1-6
clone_size: many

cdr3_nt: TGTGCCAGCAGTTCAAACAGGTTCGGCCAGAATCCATACAATGAGCAGTTCTTC
cdr3_aa: CASSSNRFGQNPYNEQFF
d_call: .
v_call: TRBV6-2/TRBV6-3
j_call: TRBJ2-1
clone_size: many

cdr3_nt: TGTGCCAGCAGCGAGGACCCGGCAGGGTCTGGAAACACCATATATTTT
cdr3_aa: CASSEDPAGSGNTIYF
d_call: .
v_call: TRBV7-2
j_call: TRBJ1-3
clone_size: many

cdr3_nt: TGCGCCAGCAGCAGGGGGCGGGAGGCCTGGGGTCTGTTCTTC
cdr3_aa: CASSRGREAWGLFF
d_call: .
v_call: TRBV5-1
j_call: TRBJ2-1
clone_size: many